The 27 T cell receptor beta chains below come from one sample, sequenced in a study of blood T cell repertoires in COVID-19. Sequencing used immunoSEQ multiplex PCR; TCRdb keeps in-frame clones, though not all of them. Among about 220,000 clones, 65% to 90% were seen once, and the ten largest hold around 2.4%. Sample: peripheral blood. These receptors were taken from a man aged 35 to 55 who had recovered from COVID-19.

A single count supports this clone. This chain connects TRBV18 to TRBJ2-7, with D tentatively TRBD1 (5 bases). CDR1 and CDR2 (germline): KGHSH, LQKENI. V was shortened by 2 bases and J by 1 base, with 9 bases between the two germline ends. CDR3 length: 14 amino acids. CDR3 region: CASSPEQVSYEQYF. In DNA form, the CDR3 reads TGTGCCAGCTCACCAGAACAGGTATCCTACGAGCAGTACTTC.

This clone was found once. This chain joins TRBV2 and TRBJ2-7; 8 bases map to TRBD2. The CDR3 is 13 amino acids. The germline V gene encodes CDR1 SNHLY and CDR2 FYNNEI. The trim removed 5 bases at V and 6 bases at J, leaving 6 bases unmatched. Here the CDR3 DNA reads TGTGCCAGCAGTAGCGGGAGAGTCGGCGAGCAGTACTTC. This codes for CASSSGRVGEQYF.

The rearrangement uses TRBV9 and TRBJ2-2; 11 bases line up with TRBD1. This CDR3 region has 17 residues. V shed 0 bases, J shed 1 base, and the junction held 2 bases outside the gene matches. Germline V gives CDR1 SGDLS, CDR2 YYNGEE. CDR3 in amino acids: CASSVAGTGGNTGELFF. The CDR3 DNA reads as TGTGCCAGCAGCGTAGCCGGGACAGGGGGGAACACCGGGGAGCTGTTTTTT.

V usage is TRBV27 and J usage is TRBJ1-2; 7 nucleotides align to TRBD1. Germline V gives CDR1 MNHEY, CDR2 SMNVEV (reference sequence). V lost 10 bases, J lost 4 bases, and 12 bases stayed unmatched. The CDR3 extends over 14 amino acids. The CDR3 region has the DNA TGTGCCAACAGGGACAGCCCCCACAGCTATGGCTACACCTTC. This gives the protein CANRDSPHSYGYTF.

This clone appeared once. This chain connects TRBV5-1 to TRBJ2-3; D is possibly TRBD1 (5 bases). The CDR3 runs 16 residues. Trimming took 4 bases from V and 3 from J, leaving 18 bases between them. The germline CDR1 and CDR2 sequences are SGHRS and YFSETQ. The CDR3 is CASSDDRKGRTDTQYF. The CDR3 DNA reads as TGCGCCAGCAGCGATGATAGGAAGGGGCGGACAGATACGCAGTATTTT. The full variable domain, completed using reference TRBV5-1 and TRBJ2-3, is KAGVTQTPRYLIKTRGQQVTLSCSPISGHRSVSWYQQTPGQGLQFLFEYFSETQRNKGNFPGRFSGRQFSNSRSEMNVSTLELGDSALYLCASSDDRKGRTDTQYFGPGTRLTVL.

The chain employs TRBV27 and TRBJ1-6; D possibly corresponds to TRBD1 (6 bases). V dropped 2 bases and J dropped 3 bases, with 11 bases sitting between them. This CDR3 is 16 amino acids long. Germline lookup yields CDR1 MNHEY and CDR2 SMNVEV (reference sequence). CDR3 in amino acids: CASSLNGQIYNSPLHF. The CDR3 nucleotides are TGTGCCAGCAGTTTAAACGGACAGATCTATAATTCACCCCTCCACTTT.

This clone is a singleton in its sample. V usage is TRBV7-2 and J usage is TRBJ2-5; 7 nucleotides align to TRBD2. The V gene's germline CDR1 is SGHTA and CDR2 FQGNSA. The CDR3 extends over 15 amino acids. With V trimmed by 4 bases and J by 4 bases, 9 bases remained unmatched. The chain's CDR3 is CASSSLSGVGETQYF. The DNA of the CDR3 is TGTGCCAGCAGCTCCTTAAGCGGGGTGGGAGAGACCCAGTACTTC.

The genes are TRBV6-2 or TRBV6-3 and TRBJ1-2; TRBD1 aligns across 7 bases. Trimming took 5 bases from V and 4 from J; bases not matched to a gene: 7. The CDR3 loop spans 14 amino acids. Germline V CDR1 and CDR2: MNHEY, SVGEGT. The CDR3 DNA reads as TGTGCCAGCAGTACCCTGACAGGGCCCTATGGCTACACCTTC. Protein product: CASSTLTGPYGYTF.

This sequence joins TRBV29-1 and TRBJ1-1; TRBD1 agrees at 7 bases. The ends lost 7 bases at V and 1 base at J; junction bases unmatched: 6. The length of the CDR3 is 13 residues. Per germline, CDR1 SQVTM and CDR2 ANQGSEA. The CDR3 here is CSGTGQTNTEAFF. Written as DNA, the CDR3 is TGCAGCGGGACGGGACAGACGAACACTGAAGCTTTCTTT. Using reference TRBV29-1 and TRBJ1-1 for the parts outside the CDR3, the full variable domain is SAVISQKPSRDICQRGTSLTIQCQVDSQVTMMFWYRQQPGQSLTLIATANQGSEATYESGFVIDKFPISRPNLTFSTLTVSNMSPEDSSIYLCSGTGQTNTEAFFGQGTRLTVV.

The gene calls are TRBV19 and TRBJ2-1; TRBD2 matches 8 bases. This CDR3 is 16 amino acids long. Per the germline V gene, CDR1 is LNHDA and CDR2 is SQIVND (reference sequence). V gave up 7 bases and J gave up 1 base; unmatched junction bases: 9. The CDR3 bases are TGTGCCAGTACCCGAAGCGGGAGCCAATCCTACAATGAGCAGTTCTTC. It codes for CASTRSGSQSYNEQFF.

V and J are TRBV5-6 and TRBJ1-5; 9 nucleotides agree with TRBD1. V lost 5 bases and J lost 4; bases outside the gene matches: 4. Germline V gives CDR1 SGHDT, CDR2 YYEEEE. The CDR3 is 14 residues long. This CDR3 reads CASSTGTGNQPQHF. CDR3 DNA sequence: TGTGCCAGCAGTACCGGGACAGGGAATCAGCCCCAGCATTTT.

This sequence joins TRBV25-1 and TRBJ1-4; TRBD1 is a possible D gene (6 bases). Germline CDR1 and CDR2: MGHDK and SYGVNS. This CDR3 spans 16 amino acids. V dropped 3 bases and J dropped 0 bases, with 11 bases sitting between them. Here the CDR3 DNA reads TGTGCCAGCAGTGATGGACAGACCTCAACTAATGAAAAACTGTTTTTT. Translating gives CASSDGQTSTNEKLFF.

This clone showed up many times. The chain carries TRBV11-2 and TRBJ2-7, with D perhaps matching TRBD2 (6 bases). V lost 5 bases and J 3 bases, leaving 14 bases between the germline ends. The germline V gene has CDR1 SGHAT and CDR2 FQNNGV. The CDR3 has 14 residues. The CDR3 region is CASSLYGGNYEQYF. For the CDR3, the DNA is TGTGCCAGCAGCCTTTATGGCGGGAACTACGAGCAGTACTTC.

The V call is TRBV18, the J call TRBJ1-2; TRBD1 agrees at 8 bases. Trimming removed 5 bases from V and 6 bases from J; junction bases left unmatched: 11. The V gene's germline CDR1 is KGHSH and CDR2 LQKENI. The CDR3 runs 15 residues. In nucleotides, the CDR3 is TGTGCCAGCTCAATCTCATGGACAGGGCAAAATGGCTACACCTTC. Its translation is CASSISWTGQNGYTF. The full variable domain, rest sourced from reference TRBV18 and TRBJ1-2, is NAGVMQNPRHLVRRRGQEARLRCSPMKGHSHVYWYRQLPEEGLKFMVYLQKENIIDESGMPKERFSAEFPKEGPSILRIQQVVRGDSAAYFCASSISWTGQNGYTFGSGTRLTVV.

The V gene is TRBV24-1, the J gene TRBJ2-2; a weak D match, TRBD2 (6 bases). The CDR3 has 16 residues. Germline-derived CDR1 and CDR2 are KGHDR and SFDVKD. Trimming shortened V by 5 bases and J by 1 base, and 13 bases separated the two germline ends. The CDR3: CATSGGAGKNTGELFF. CDR3 nucleotides: TGTGCCACCAGTGGAGGCGCGGGAAAGAACACCGGGGAGCTGTTTTTT.

V is TRBV11-3 and J is TRBJ2-5; D is uncertain. The CDR3 sequence is 11 residues long. Trimming removed 5 bases from V and 3 bases from J, with 4 bases in between. The germline V gene has CDR1 SGHNT and CDR2 YENEEA. Here the CDR3 reads CASSEKETQYF. DNA for the CDR3: TGTGCCAGCAGCGAGAAAGAGACCCAGTACTTC.

This clone has just one count. The genes are TRBV19 and TRBJ1-2; 12 bases are a match to TRBD1. V lost 6 bases, J lost 6 bases, and 5 bases stayed unmatched. The CDR3 sequence is 14 residues long. Germline V gene sequence: CDR1 LNHDA, CDR2 SQIVND (reference sequence). DNA for the CDR3: TGTGCCAGTAGGCATGGGGACAGGGGGCATGGCTACACCTTC. Translated, it gives CASRHGDRGHGYTF.

The rearrangement uses TRBV3-1 (or the pseudogene TRBV3-2) and TRBJ1-1, with D unresolved. Germline CDR1 LGHDT, CDR2 YNNKEL (reference sequence). V lost 0 bases, J lost 4 bases, and 18 bases lay in between. The CDR3 totals 17 residues. The CDR3 loop is CASSQDRIRTHFTEAFF. The DNA for the CDR3 is TGTGCCAGCAGCCAAGATCGGATTCGGACTCACTTCACTGAAGCTTTCTTT.

V and J are TRBV24-1 and TRBJ2-3; 10 bases are shared with TRBD1. Trimming took 7 bases from V and 1 from J; bases not matched to a gene: 4. The germline V gene encodes CDR1 KGHDR and CDR2 SFDVKD. The CDR3 loop spans 15 amino acids. The CDR3 DNA sequence: TGTGCCACCAGCCCGGGACAGGGGCGCACAGATACGCAGTATTTT. Protein sequence: CATSPGQGRTDTQYF.

The V and J genes are TRBV12-2 and TRBJ2-7; the table names TRBD1, a call not compared with the DNA. TRBV12-2 has pseudogene status. CDR3 length: 20 residues. The CDR3 DNA reads as TGTGCAAGTCGCTTAGTACTCACGGCGGTGGGGGACAGGGGGCCCTACGAGCAGTACTTC. Protein sequence: CASRLVLTAVGDRGPYEQYF.

The V gene is TRBV30, the J gene TRBJ2-5, with 10 bases identical to TRBD1. This CDR3 region has 15 residues. The ends lost 3 bases at V and 5 bases at J; junction bases unmatched: 9. Germline V gene sequence: CDR1 GTSNPN, CDR2 SVGIG (reference sequence). The CDR3 is CAWRPRTGGAETQYF. The CDR3 region has the DNA TGTGCCTGGAGGCCAAGGACAGGGGGTGCTGAGACCCAGTACTTC.

As to this clone: Within the sample, other DNA sequences also encode this same CDR3. As DNA, the CDR3 is TGCAGCGTGGGCGGGACAGGGGGCACTGAAGCTTTCTTT. This gives the protein CSVGGTGGTEAFF. This sequence joins TRBV29-1 and TRBJ1-1; 11 bases are shared with TRBD1. Losses at the gene ends were 6 bases for V and 4 bases for J; bases not matched to a gene: 4. Germline lookup yields CDR1 SQVTM and CDR2 ANQGSEA. CDR3 length: 13 amino acids.

The chain links TRBV6-2 or TRBV6-3 to TRBJ2-1; 9 positions agree with TRBD1. The length of the CDR3 is 16 residues. V was pared by 2 bases and J by 8 bases, with 10 bases of the junction left unmatched. Per the germline V gene, CDR1 is MNHEY and CDR2 is SVGEGT. This chain's CDR3 is CASSYQNRGLGYEQFF. CDR3 nucleotides: TGTGCCAGCAGTTACCAAAACAGGGGGCTAGGATATGAGCAGTTCTTC.

The genes are TRBV2 and TRBJ2-3, with 12 bases aligning to TRBD1. This CDR3 comprises 16 residues. With 6 bases clipped from V and 3 bases from J, the junction kept 7 bases outside the gene matches. CDR1 and CDR2 from the germline V gene are SNHLY and FYNNEI. The CDR3 region has the DNA TGTGCCAGCAGAGTTCCGGGACAGGGGGCTACAGATACGCAGTATTTT. This codes for CASRVPGQGATDTQYF.

This clone has only one observation. V is TRBV5-6 and J is TRBJ2-7, with 12 bases lining up with TRBD2. Germline V gene data show CDR1 as SGHDT and CDR2 as YYEEEE. With V trimmed by 6 bases and J by 0 bases, 4 bases remained unmatched. The CDR3 consists of 15 residues. The CDR3, as DNA: TGTGCCAGCACCCCGGGACTAGCGGGCTCCTACGAGCAGTACTTC. As protein: CASTPGLAGSYEQYF.

The chain carries TRBV11-2 and TRBJ1-2; possibly TRBD1 for D (5 bases). CDR3 length: 14 residues. The V end lost 1 base, the J end lost 1 base, and 7 bases lay between the germline ends. CDR1 is SGHAT and CDR2 is FQNNGV in the germline V gene. Here the CDR3 DNA reads TGTGCCAGCAGCTTAGGGGGGGGTAACTATGGCTACACCTTC. This translates into CASSLGGGNYGYTF.

This clone is a singleton in its sample. V usage is TRBV18 and J usage is TRBJ2-3; 10 bases map to TRBD2. Losses at the gene ends were 3 bases for V and 0 bases for J; bases not matched to a gene: 9. Germline V gives CDR1 KGHSH, CDR2 LQKENI. The CDR3 totals 18 residues. Here the CDR3 DNA reads TGTGCCAGCTCACCGGAGGCCAGCGGGAGGGCGAGCACAGATACGCAGTATTTT. Its protein is CASSPEASGRASTDTQYF. The full variable domain, its missing parts supplied by reference TRBV18 and TRBJ2-3, is NAGVMQNPRHLVRRRGQEARLRCSPMKGHSHVYWYRQLPEEGLKFMVYLQKENIIDESGMPKERFSAEFPKEGPSILRIQQVVRGDSAAYFCASSPEASGRASTDTQYFGPGTRLTVL.